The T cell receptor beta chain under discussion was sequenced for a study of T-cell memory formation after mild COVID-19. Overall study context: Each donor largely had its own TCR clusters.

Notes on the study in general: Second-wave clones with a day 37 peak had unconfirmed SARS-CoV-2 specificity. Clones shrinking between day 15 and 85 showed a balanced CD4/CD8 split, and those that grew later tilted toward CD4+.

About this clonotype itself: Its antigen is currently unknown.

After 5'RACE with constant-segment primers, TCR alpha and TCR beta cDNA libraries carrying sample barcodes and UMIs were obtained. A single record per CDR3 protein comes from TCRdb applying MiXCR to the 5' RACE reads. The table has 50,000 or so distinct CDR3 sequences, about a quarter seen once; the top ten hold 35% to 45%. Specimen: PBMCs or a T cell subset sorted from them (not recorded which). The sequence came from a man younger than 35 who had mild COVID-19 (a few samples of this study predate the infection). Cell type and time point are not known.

The CDR3 loop reads CASSLQDKGLYEQYF. The CDR3 nucleotides read TGCGCCAGCAGCTTACAGGACAAGGGGCTCTACGAGCAGTACTTC. This rearrangement joins TRBV4-3 to TRBJ2-7; tentative D call: TRBD1 (5 bases). The CDR3 runs 15 residues. With 5 bases removed from V and 3 bases from J, the gap between germline ends came to 17 bases. Germline values: CDR1 LGHNA, CDR2 YSLEER.